One TCR beta chain is described in this entry. Followed longitudinally, the Seattle patients had been enrolled during active infection. The data belong to a study of blood T cell repertoires in COVID-19. V was shortened by 3 bases and J by 1 base, with 4 bases between the two germline ends. This CDR3 is built from 13 residues. CDR1 is LGHDT, CDR2 YNNKEL, per germline (reference sequence). Original handling: From reference gene primer amplification, estimates of nucleated cell counts were derived. Measured with immunoSEQ multiplex PCR; TCRdb has only the in-frame clones, and not every one. V and J calls and clone size follow that table, whereas D and trimming were derived from the DNA. This sample has hundreds of thousands of clones, with 88% found just once.

This chain connects TRBV3-1 (or the pseudogene TRBV3-2) to TRBJ1-5; D is unclear. The sample consisted of peripheral blood. This clonotype was sampled from a woman aged 65 to 85 with COVID-19, enrolled during active disease. CDR3 region: CASSHYSNQPQHF. The CDR3, as DNA: TGTGCCAGCAGCCACTACAGCAATCAGCCCCAGCATTTT.